This is a list of T cell receptor beta chains from one sample in a study of vaccination effects on CD4 cells after COVID-19. TCRdb's table, derived via immunoSEQ multiplex PCR, lists solely in-frame clones and lacks some. The sample has 30,000 to 45,000 clones; about three fifths are singletons. For these TCRs, the target antigens are not known. The sequenced sample was CD4+ T cells from PBMCs cultured with HCoV-OC43 spike peptides, obtained before COVID-19 vaccination. Receptor source: a human donor who received a COVID-19 vaccine. Each CDR3 is given with its conserved first and last residue. A D gene is named only where the DNA matches it firmly. The size entry is marked missing in some rows and otherwise reads once, few, many or a size class.

clone size,CDR3 length,D gene,V gene,J gene,CDR3 protein,CDR3 DNA
.,16,.,TRBV10-1,TRBJ2-2,CASSDLYGRNTGELFF,TGCGCCAGCAGTGACTTGTATGGGCGGAACACCGGGGAGCTGTTTTTT
once,16,.,TRBV3-1/TRBV3-2,TRBJ2-1,CASSQVYGRTYNEQFF,TGTGCCAGCAGCCAAGTTTACGGGAGAACCTACAATGAGCAGTTCTTC
.,14,.,TRBV7-9,TRBJ1-3,CASSFQDGQNTIYF,TGTGCCAGCAGCTTTCAAGACGGTCAAAACACCATATATTTT
.,18,TRBD2,TRBV5-1,TRBJ2-1,CASSPVGTSGSLYNEQFF,TGCGCCAGCAGCCCGGTGGGGACTAGCGGGAGTTTATACAATGAGCAGTTCTTC
few,11,.,TRBV20-1,TRBJ1-1,CSARGNTEAFF,TGCAGTGCTAGAGGGAACACTGAAGCTTTCTTT
.,16,.,TRBV7-9,TRBJ2-1,CASSASETRRYNEQFF,TGTGCCAGCAGCGCTTCAGAGACTAGGAGATACAATGAGCAGTTCTTC
.,12,.,TRBV5-1,TRBJ2-1,CASSLQNNEQFF,TGCGCCAGCAGCTTACAGAACAATGAGCAGTTCTTC
.,15,.,TRBV5-1,TRBJ1-6,CASSSTDSYNSPLHF,TGCGCCAGCAGCTCAACAGACTCCTATAATTCACCCCTCCACTTT
.,13,.,TRBV5-1,TRBJ1-2,CASSSQGDYGYTF,TGCGCCAGCAGCTCACAGGGAGACTATGGCTACACCTTC
few,15,.,TRBV2,TRBJ1-1,CASSGGAVRASEAFF,TGTGCCAGCAGTGGTGGGGCGGTCAGGGCCTCTGAAGCTTTCTTT
.,12,.,TRBV3-1/TRBV3-2,TRBJ1-3,CASSQAGNTIYF,TGTGCCAGCAGCCAAGCAGGAAACACCATATATTTT
.,15,.,TRBV5-1,TRBJ2-2,CASSLMGENTGELFF,TGCGCCAGCAGCTTGATGGGGGAGAACACCGGGGAGCTGTTTTTT